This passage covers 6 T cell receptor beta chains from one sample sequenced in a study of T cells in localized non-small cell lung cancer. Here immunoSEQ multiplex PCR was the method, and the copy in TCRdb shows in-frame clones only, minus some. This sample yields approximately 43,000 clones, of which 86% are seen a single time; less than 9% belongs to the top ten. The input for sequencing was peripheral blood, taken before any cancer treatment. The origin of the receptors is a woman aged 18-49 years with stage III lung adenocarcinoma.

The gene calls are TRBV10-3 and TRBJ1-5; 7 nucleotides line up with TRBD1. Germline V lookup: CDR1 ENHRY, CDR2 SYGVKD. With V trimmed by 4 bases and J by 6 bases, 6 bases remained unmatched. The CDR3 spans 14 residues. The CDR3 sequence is CAISVQGGSQPQHF. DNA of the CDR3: TGTGCCATCAGTGTTCAGGGGGGGAGTCAGCCCCAGCATTTT.

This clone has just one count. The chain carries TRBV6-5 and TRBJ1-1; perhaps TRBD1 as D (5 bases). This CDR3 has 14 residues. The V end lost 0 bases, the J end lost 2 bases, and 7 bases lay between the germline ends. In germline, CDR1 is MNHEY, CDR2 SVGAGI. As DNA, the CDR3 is TGTGCCAGCAGTTACTCGAGGGACAACACTGAAGCTTTCTTT. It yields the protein CASSYSRDNTEAFF.

The chain's CDR3 is CASSPPSPSTDTQYF. In DNA form, the CDR3 reads TGTGCCAGCTCACCACCGTCCCCTAGCACAGATACGCAGTATTTT. This rearrangement joins TRBV18 to TRBJ2-3; no definite D call. The CDR3 has 15 amino acids. Between the trimmed V and J ends, which lost 0 bases and 0 bases, there was a span of 7 bases. The V gene's germline CDR1 is KGHSH and CDR2 LQKENI.

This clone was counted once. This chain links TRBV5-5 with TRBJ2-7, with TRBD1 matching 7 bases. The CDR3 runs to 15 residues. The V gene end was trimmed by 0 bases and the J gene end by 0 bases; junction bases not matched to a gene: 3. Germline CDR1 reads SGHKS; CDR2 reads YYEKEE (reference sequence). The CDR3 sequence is CASSLAGTASYEQYF. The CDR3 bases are TGTGCCAGCAGCTTGGCGGGGACAGCCTCCTACGAGCAGTACTTC.

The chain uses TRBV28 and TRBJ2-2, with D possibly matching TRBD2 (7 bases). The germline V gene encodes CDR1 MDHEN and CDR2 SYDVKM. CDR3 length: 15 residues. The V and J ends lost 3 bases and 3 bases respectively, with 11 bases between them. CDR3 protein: CASSLGGADTGELFF. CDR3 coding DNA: TGTGCCAGCAGTTTGGGGGGGGCGGACACCGGGGAGCTGTTTTTT.

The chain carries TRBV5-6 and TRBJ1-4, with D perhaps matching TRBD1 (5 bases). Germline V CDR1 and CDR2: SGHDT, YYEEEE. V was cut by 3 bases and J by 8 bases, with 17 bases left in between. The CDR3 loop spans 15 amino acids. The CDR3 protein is CASSWGRDSGEKLFF. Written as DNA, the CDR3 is TGTGCCAGCAGCTGGGGGAGGGACTCCGGCGAAAAACTGTTTTTT.